A selection of T cell receptor beta chains follows, all from one sample in a study of regulatory T cells in long-lasting Graves disease. TCRdb reanalysed the multiplex PCR reads using MiXCR and keeps one entry per CDR3 protein. The sample yields fewer than 650,000 distinct CDR3 sequences, roughly 15% seen once. These sequences were also reported in another study, on T cells in Graves' hyperthyroidism and ophthalmopathy.

This specimen was peripheral blood mononuclear cells (PBMCs), taken at new diagnosis, from a patient treated with antithyroid drugs. The receptors were sampled from a young man with Graves disease. CDR3s include the opening cysteine and the closing phenylalanine or tryptophan. A D gene is named only where the DNA matches it firmly. Clone size is given for some rows only: seen once, a few or many times, or a class if the clone is expanded.

J gene | clone size | D gene | V gene | CDR3 protein | CDR3 DNA
TRBJ2-7 | . | . | TRBV20-1 | CSAISSREQYF | TGCAGTGCTATCTCTTCCAGGGAGCAGTACTTC
TRBJ2-7 | many | . | TRBV11-2 | CASSLGRDTSRKTYEQYF | TGTGCCAGCAGCTTAGGTCGGGACACCTCCCGCAAGACCTACGAGCAGTACTTC
TRBJ2-7 | . | TRBD1 | TRBV12-3/TRBV12-4 | CASIPGQGYEQYF | TGTGCCAGCATTCCGGGACAGGGTTACGAGCAGTACTTC
TRBJ2-1 | . | TRBD2 | TRBV4-1 | CASSPPSGRFSEQFF | TGCGCCAGCAGCCCCCCTAGCGGGAGGTTCAGTGAGCAGTTCTTC
TRBJ2-5 | . | TRBD2 | TRBV6-2/TRBV6-3 | CASSFRLAGGPEQETQYF | TGTGCCAGCAGTTTTCGACTAGCGGGAGGGCCCGAACAAGAGACCCAGTACTTC
TRBJ2-3 | . | TRBD2 | TRBV20-1 | CSARLAGSTDTQYF | TGCAGTGCTAGACTAGCGGGGAGCACAGATACGCAGTATTTT
TRBJ2-3 | many | TRBD2 | TRBV5-1 | CASSLGLAGATDTQYF | TGCGCCAGCAGCTTGGGTCTAGCGGGAGCCACAGATACGCAGTATTTT
TRBJ2-1 | many | TRBD1 | TRBV30 | CAWSVFRQGSYPTNEQFF | TGTGCCTGGAGTGTTTTCAGACAGGGGTCCTACCCCACCAATGAGCAGTTCTTC
TRBJ2-7 | many | . | TRBV11-3 | CASSPIGTARGYEQYF | TGTGCCAGCAGCCCCATAGGGACGGCTAGGGGCTACGAGCAGTACTTC
TRBJ1-4 | . | TRBD1 | TRBV18 | CASSPSQGGNEKLFF | TGTGCCAGCTCACCCTCCCAGGGGGGAAATGAAAAACTGTTTTTT
TRBJ2-5 | few | TRBD2 | TRBV7-6 | CASSPLAGGLGETQYF | TGTGCCAGCAGCCCTCTAGCGGGAGGATTGGGAGAGACCCAGTACTTC
TRBJ2-3 | . | TRBD1 | TRBV27 | CASSLWIQGAPDTQYF | TGTGCCAGCAGTTTATGGATACAGGGGGCTCCAGATACGCAGTATTTT
TRBJ2-1 | . | . | TRBV30 | CAQPTNDRSRRKFF | TGTGCCCAACCAACGAACGATCGAAGCCGGAGGAAGTTCTTC
TRBJ1-2 | few | . | TRBV5-1 | CASSQPGSGLGGYTF | TGCGCCAGCAGCCAGCCGGGATCGGGCCTGGGGGGCTACACCTTC
TRBJ2-2 | few | . | TRBV6-5 | CASSYGHTGELFF | TGTGCCAGCAGTTACGGGCACACCGGGGAGCTGTTTTTT
TRBJ1-5 | few | TRBD1 | TRBV19 | CASRYKRTGGDQPQHF | TGTGCCAGTAGATATAAAAGGACAGGGGGCGATCAGCCCCAGCATTTT
TRBJ1-6 | . | TRBD1 | TRBV5-1 | CASSFGGGRGNSPLHF | TGCGCCAGCAGCTTCGGAGGAGGCAGGGGGAATTCACCCCTCCACTTT
TRBJ2-1 | . | . | TRBV29-1 | CSVEPRGEAEQFF | TGCAGCGTTGAACCCAGGGGGGAGGCTGAGCAGTTCTTC
TRBJ2-7 | many | TRBD1 | TRBV29-1 | CSARDSISYEQYF | TGCAGCGCCCGGGACAGCATCTCCTACGAGCAGTACTTC
TRBJ1-5 | many | TRBD1 | TRBV5-5 | CASSLARTGGYSPQHF | TGTGCCAGCAGCTTAGCTCGGACAGGGGGTTATTCGCCCCAGCATTTT
TRBJ1-2 | many | . | TRBV3-1 | CASRGTSTGMGYTF | TGTGCCAGCAGGGGTACCTCCACAGGGATGGGCTACACCTTC
TRBJ2-7 | . | . | TRBV6-7 | CASSYSQLGQYF | TGTGCCAGCAGTTACAGTCAGCTCGGGCAGTACTTC
TRBJ1-6 | few | . | TRBV7-9 | CASSLDPGESPLHF | TGTGCCAGCAGCTTAGATCCAGGCGAATCACCCCTCCACTTT
TRBJ2-3 | . | TRBD2 | TRBV5-1 | CASSLLGLAGGSTDTQYF | TGCGCCAGCAGCTTACTGGGACTAGCGGGAGGTAGCACAGATACGCAGTATTTT
TRBJ2-7 | many | TRBD2 | TRBV20-1 | CSASVSGRAYEQYF | TGCAGTGCTAGTGTTAGCGGGAGGGCCTACGAGCAGTACTTC
TRBJ2-5 | many | . | TRBV18 | CASSPAGTPQETQYF | TGTGCCAGCTCACCGGCGGGGACACCTCAAGAGACCCAGTACTTC
TRBJ2-3 | . | . | TRBV5-5 | CASISKGEADTQYF | TGTGCCAGCATTTCTAAGGGGGAAGCAGATACGCAGTATTTT
TRBJ2-5 | few | . | TRBV13 | CASSFSPRNIQETQYF | TGTGCCAGCAGCTTCTCTCCCCGGAACATCCAAGAGACCCAGTACTTC
TRBJ2-2 | many | . | TRBV28 | CASSFFTGELFF | TGTGCCAGCAGTTTTTTCACCGGGGAGCTGTTTTTT
TRBJ1-4 | few | . | TRBV28 | CASSYDANEKLFF | TGTGCCAGCAGCTACGACGCTAATGAAAAACTGTTTTTT
TRBJ2-2 | . | . | TRBV10-3 | CAIEPQGVQVGTGELFF | TGTGCCATCGAACCCCAAGGGGTTCAAGTGGGCACCGGGGAGCTGTTTTTT
TRBJ2-1 | many | . | TRBV7-2 | CASSFQTPTSDNEQFF | TGTGCCAGCAGCTTCCAAACCCCGACCTCGGACAATGAGCAGTTCTTC
TRBJ1-1 | many | TRBD1 | TRBV29-1 | CSVEGGGDRGQTEAFF | TGCAGCGTTGAAGGCGGCGGGGACAGGGGGCAAACTGAAGCTTTCTTT
TRBJ1-1 | . | . | TRBV5-6 | CASSWGGTQRTEAFF | TGTGCCAGCAGCTGGGGGGGGACCCAAAGGACTGAAGCTTTCTTT
TRBJ2-1 | few | TRBD2 | TRBV14 | CASSQGYLAAPGNKEFF | TGTGCCAGCAGCCAAGGGTATCTAGCGGCTCCGGGCAATAAGGAGTTCTTC
TRBJ1-1 | few | . | TRBV5-1 | CASSLFLPGDTEAFF | TGCGCCAGCAGCTTGTTTCTTCCAGGGGACACTGAAGCTTTCTTT
TRBJ2-2 | few | . | TRBV2 | CASSDTRANTGELFF | TGTGCCAGCAGTGATACCAGGGCGAACACCGGGGAGCTGTTTTTT
TRBJ2-1 | many | TRBD2 | TRBV5-5 | CASSGIAGLSNEQFF | TGTGCCAGCAGCGGTATAGCGGGACTGAGCAATGAGCAGTTCTTC
TRBJ1-1 | few | TRBD1 | TRBV7-3 | CASSYSGTESEAFF | TGTGCCAGCAGCTACTCCGGGACAGAGAGTGAAGCTTTCTTT